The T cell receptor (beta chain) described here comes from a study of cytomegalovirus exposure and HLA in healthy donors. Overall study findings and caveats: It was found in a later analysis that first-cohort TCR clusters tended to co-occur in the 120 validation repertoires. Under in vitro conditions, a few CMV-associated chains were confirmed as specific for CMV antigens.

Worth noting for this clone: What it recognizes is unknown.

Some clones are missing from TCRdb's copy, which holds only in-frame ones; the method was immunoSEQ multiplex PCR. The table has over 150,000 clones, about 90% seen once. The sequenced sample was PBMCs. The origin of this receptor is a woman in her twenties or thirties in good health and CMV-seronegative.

The CDR3: CASSVDSSGGEQYF. CDR3 DNA: TGTGCCAGCAGCGTAGATAGTTCAGGGGGCGAGCAGTACTTC. V and J are TRBV9 and TRBJ2-7, with TRBD1 matching 7 bases. The CDR3 sequence is 14 residues long. Germline loops: CDR1 SGDLS, CDR2 YYNGEE. Unmatched junction bases numbered 6, after V lost 0 bases and J lost 6 bases.